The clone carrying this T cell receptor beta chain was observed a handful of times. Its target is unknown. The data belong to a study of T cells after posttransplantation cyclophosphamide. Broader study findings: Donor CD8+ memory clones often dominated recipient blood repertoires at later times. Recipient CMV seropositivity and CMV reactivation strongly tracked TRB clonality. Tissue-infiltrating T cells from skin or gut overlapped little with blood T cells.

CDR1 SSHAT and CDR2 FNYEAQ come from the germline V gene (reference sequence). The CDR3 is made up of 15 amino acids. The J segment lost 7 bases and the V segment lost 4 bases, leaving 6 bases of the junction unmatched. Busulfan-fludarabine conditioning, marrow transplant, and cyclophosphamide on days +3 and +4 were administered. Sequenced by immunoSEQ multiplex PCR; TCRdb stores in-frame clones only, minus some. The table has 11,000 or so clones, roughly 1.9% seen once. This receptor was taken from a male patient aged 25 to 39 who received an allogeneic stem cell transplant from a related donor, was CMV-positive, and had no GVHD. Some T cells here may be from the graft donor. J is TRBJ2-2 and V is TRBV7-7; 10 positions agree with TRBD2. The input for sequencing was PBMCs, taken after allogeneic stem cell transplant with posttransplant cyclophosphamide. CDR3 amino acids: CASSSSGSYGGELFF. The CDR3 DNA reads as TGTGCCAGCAGCTCTAGCGGGAGTTATGGCGGGGAGCTGTTTTTT.